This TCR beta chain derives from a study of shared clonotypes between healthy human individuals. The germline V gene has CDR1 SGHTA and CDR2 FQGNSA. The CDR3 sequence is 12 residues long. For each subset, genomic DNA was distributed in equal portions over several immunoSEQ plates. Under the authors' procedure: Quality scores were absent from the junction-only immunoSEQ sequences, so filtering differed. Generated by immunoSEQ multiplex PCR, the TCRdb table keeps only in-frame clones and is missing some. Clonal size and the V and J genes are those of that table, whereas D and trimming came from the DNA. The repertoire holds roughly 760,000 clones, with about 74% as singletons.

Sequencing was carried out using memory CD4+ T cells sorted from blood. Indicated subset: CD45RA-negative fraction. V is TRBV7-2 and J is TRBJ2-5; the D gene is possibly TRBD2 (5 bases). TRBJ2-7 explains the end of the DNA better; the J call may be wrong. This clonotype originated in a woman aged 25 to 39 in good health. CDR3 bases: TGTGCCAGCAGCTTAGGGAGGTACGAGCAGTACTTC. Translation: CASSLGRYEQYF.